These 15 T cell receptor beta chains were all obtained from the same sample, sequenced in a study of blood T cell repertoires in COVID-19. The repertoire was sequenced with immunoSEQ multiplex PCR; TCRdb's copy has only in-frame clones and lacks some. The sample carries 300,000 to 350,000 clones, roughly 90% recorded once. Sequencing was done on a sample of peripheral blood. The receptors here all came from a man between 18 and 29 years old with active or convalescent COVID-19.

Here the CDR3 reads CASSTRDGVGTQYF. As DNA, the CDR3 is TGTGCCAGCAGTACCCGGGATGGGGTGGGTACGCAGTATTTT. J is TRBJ2-3 and V is TRBV6-6, with TRBD2 as a possible D gene (5 bases). V was shortened by 5 bases and J by 8 bases, with 17 bases between the two germline ends. CDR1 is MNHNY and CDR2 is SVGAGI in the germline V gene (reference sequence). The CDR3 sequence is 14 residues long.

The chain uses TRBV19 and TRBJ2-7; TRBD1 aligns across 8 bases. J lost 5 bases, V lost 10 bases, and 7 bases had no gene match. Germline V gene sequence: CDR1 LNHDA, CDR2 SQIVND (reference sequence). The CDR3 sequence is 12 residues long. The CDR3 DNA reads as TGTGCCACTCTGCAGGGGGCTAACGAGCAGTACTTC. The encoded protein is CATLQGANEQYF.

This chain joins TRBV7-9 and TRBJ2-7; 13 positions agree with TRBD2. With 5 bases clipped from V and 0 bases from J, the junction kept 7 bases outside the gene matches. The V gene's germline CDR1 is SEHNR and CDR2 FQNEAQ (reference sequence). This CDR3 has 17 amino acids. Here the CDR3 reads CASSRGTSGASSYEQYF. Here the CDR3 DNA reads TGTGCCAGCAGCAGGGGGACTAGCGGGGCGAGCTCCTACGAGCAGTACTTC.

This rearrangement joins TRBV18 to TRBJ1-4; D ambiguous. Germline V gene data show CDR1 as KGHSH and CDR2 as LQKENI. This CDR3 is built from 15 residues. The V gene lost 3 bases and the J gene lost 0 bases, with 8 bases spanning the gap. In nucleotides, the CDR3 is TGTGCCAGCTCACCGACACTGACAACTAATGAAAAACTGTTTTTT. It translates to CASSPTLTTNEKLFF. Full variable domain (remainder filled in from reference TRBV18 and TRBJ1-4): NAGVMQNPRHLVRRRGQEARLRCSPMKGHSHVYWYRQLPEEGLKFMVYLQKENIIDESGMPKERFSAEFPKEGPSILRIQQVVRGDSAAYFCASSPTLTTNEKLFFGSGTQLSVL.

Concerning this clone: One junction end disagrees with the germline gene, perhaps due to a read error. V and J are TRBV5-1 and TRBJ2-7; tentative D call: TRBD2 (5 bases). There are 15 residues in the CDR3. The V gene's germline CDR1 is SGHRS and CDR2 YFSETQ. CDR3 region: CASSLVGRSSDEQYF. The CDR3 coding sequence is TGCGCCAGCAGCTTGGTGGGGAGAAGCTCCGACGAGCAGTACTTC.

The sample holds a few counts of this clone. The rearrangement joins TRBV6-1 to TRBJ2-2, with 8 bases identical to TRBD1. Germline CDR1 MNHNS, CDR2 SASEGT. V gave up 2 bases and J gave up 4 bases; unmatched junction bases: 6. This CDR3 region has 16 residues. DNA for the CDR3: TGTGCCAGCAGTGAATATTCAGGGGGCGTCACCGGGGAGCTGTTTTTT. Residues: CASSEYSGGVTGELFF.

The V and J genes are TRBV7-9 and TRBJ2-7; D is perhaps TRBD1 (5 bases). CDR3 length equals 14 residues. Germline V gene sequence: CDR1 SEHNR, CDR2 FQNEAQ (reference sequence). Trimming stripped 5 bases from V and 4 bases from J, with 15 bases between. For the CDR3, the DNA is TGTGCCAGCAGCCCATTACAGGCCTCGTACGAGCAGTACTTC. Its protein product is CASSPLQASYEQYF. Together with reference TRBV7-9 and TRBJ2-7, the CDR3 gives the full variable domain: DTGVSQNPRHKITKRGQNVTFRCDPISEHNRLYWYRQTLGQGPEFLTYFQNEAQLEKSRLLSDRFSAERPKGSFSTLEIQRTEQGDSAMYLCASSPLQASYEQYFGPGTRLTVT.

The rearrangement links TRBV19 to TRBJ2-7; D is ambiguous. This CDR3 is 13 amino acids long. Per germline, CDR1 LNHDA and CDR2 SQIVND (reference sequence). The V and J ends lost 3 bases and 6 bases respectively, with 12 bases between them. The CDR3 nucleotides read TGTGCCAGTAGTATTGTTCCGCGCCGCGAGCAGTACTTC. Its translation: CASSIVPRREQYF.

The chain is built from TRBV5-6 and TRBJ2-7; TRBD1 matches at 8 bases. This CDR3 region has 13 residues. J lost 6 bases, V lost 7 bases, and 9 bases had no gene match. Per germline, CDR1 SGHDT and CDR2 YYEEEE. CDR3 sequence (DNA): TGTGCCAGCGGATGGACAGGGTCTTTCGAGCAGTACTTC. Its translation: CASGWTGSFEQYF. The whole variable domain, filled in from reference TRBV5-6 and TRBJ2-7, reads DAGVTQSPTHLIKTRGQQVTLRCSPKSGHDTVSWYQQALGQGPQFIFQYYEEEERQRGNFPDRFSGHQFPNYSSELNVNALLLGDSALYLCASGWTGSFEQYFGPGTRLTVT.

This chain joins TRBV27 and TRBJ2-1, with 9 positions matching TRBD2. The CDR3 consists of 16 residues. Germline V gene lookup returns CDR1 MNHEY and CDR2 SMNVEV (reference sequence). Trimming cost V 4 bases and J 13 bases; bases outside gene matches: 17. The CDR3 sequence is CASSSSRLAVELGQFF. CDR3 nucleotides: TGTGCCAGCAGTTCATCCCGACTAGCGGTTGAATTGGGCCAGTTCTTC.

The CDR3 DNA reads as TGTGCCAGCAGCATCACCTTAGCGGGAGTGGCAGATACGCAGTATTTT. It is translated as CASSITLAGVADTQYF. The rearrangement joins TRBV11-1 to TRBJ2-3; 9 nucleotides agree with TRBD2. Per germline, CDR1 SGHAT and CDR2 FQDESV (reference sequence). The CDR3 covers 16 residues. The V gene end was trimmed by 5 bases and the J gene end by 4 bases; junction bases not matched to a gene: 10.

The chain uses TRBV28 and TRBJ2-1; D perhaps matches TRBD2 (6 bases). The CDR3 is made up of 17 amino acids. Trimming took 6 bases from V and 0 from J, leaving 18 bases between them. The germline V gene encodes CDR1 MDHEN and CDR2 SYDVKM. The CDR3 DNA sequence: TGTGCCAGCAGCCCCTCCGGGAGCCGAAGCTCCTACAATGAGCAGTTCTTC. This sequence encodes CASSPSGSRSSYNEQFF.

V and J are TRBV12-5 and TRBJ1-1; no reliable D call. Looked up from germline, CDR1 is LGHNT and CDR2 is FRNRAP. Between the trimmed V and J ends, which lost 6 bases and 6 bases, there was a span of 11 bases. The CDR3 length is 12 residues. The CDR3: CASGPGGAEAFF. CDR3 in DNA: TGTGCTAGTGGCCCTGGAGGCGCTGAAGCTTTCTTT.

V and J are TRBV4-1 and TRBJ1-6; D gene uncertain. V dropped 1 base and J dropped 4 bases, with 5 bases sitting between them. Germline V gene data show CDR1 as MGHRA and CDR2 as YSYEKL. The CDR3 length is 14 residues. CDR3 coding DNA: TGCGCCAGCAGCCAAGGACTGTATAATTCACCCCTCCACTTT. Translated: CASSQGLYNSPLHF.

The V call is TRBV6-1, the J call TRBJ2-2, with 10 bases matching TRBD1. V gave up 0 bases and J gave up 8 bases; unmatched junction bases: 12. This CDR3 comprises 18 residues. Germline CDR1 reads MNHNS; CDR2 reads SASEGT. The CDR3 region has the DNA TGTGCCAGCAGTGAAGCGATTCCGGGACAGGGGATGTGGGGGGAGCTGTTTTTT. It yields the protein CASSEAIPGQGMWGELFF.